These 16 T cell receptor beta chains were all obtained from the same sample, sequenced in a study of shared T cell receptors in the human thymus. The protocol was immunoSEQ multiplex PCR, while the TCRdb copy is restricted to in-frame clones and leaves out a portion. The repertoire has hundreds of thousands of clones, 80% to 90% of them found once; the top ten carry about 0.0094%. The same sample was also used in a study of human thymus T cells.

The sequenced sample consisted of thymocytes. The receptors here all came from a boy in the first two years of life with a congenital heart defect.

The chain carries TRBV7-9 and TRBJ2-2, with TRBD1 as a possible D gene (6 bases). The V and J ends lost 5 bases and 4 bases respectively, with 14 bases between them. This CDR3 contains 15 residues. Germline CDR1 reads SEHNR; CDR2 reads FQNEAQ (reference sequence). CDR3 residues: CASSRDKSSTGELFF. CDR3 sequence (DNA): TGTGCCAGCAGCCGGGACAAAAGCTCCACCGGGGAGCTGTTTTTT. Full variable domain (rest looked up from reference TRBV7-9 and TRBJ2-2): DTGVSQNPRHKITKRGQNVTFRCDPISEHNRLYWYRQTLGQGPEFLTYFQNEAQLEKSRLLSDRFSAERPKGSFSTLEIQRTEQGDSAMYLCASSRDKSSTGELFFGEGSRLTVL.

The V gene is TRBV7-9, the J gene TRBJ2-1, with 8 bases aligning to TRBD1. The germline V gene encodes CDR1 SEHNR and CDR2 FQNEAQ (reference sequence). V lost 5 bases to trimming and J lost 7 bases; unmatched junction nucleotides: 10. The length of the CDR3 is 15 residues. CDR3 nucleotides: TGTGCCAGCAGCCCCGGGCAGGGGGCACAGAATGAGCAGTTCTTC. Protein product: CASSPGQGAQNEQFF.

The CDR3 DNA reads TGTGCCACTCCTACCGGGACTAGCGGGAGCGCAAACAATGAGCAGTTCTTC. The encoded protein is CATPTGTSGSANNEQFF. The chain is built from TRBV2 and TRBJ2-1, with TRBD2 matching over 14 bases. With 10 bases clipped from V and 5 bases from J, the junction kept 13 bases outside the gene matches. The CDR3 contains 17 residues. The germline V gene has CDR1 SNHLY and CDR2 FYNNEI.

Only a few counts were recorded for this clone. This chain links TRBV6-5 with TRBJ1-1; possibly TRBD1 for D (5 bases). The CDR3 length is 15 residues. Per germline, CDR1 MNHEY and CDR2 SVGAGI. Between the trimmed V and J ends, which lost 4 bases and 1 base, there was a span of 13 bases. CDR3 loop: CASSSLRTQNTEAFF. CDR3 DNA: TGTGCCAGCAGTTCATTGAGGACACAGAACACTGAAGCTTTCTTT.

The V and J genes are TRBV4-2 and TRBJ1-5; 7 bases align to TRBD1. The junction had 6 bases not matched to a gene; V was cut back by 0 bases and J by 10 bases. Germline V gene data show CDR1 as LGHNA and CDR2 as YNFKEQ. There are 14 residues in the CDR3. DNA for the CDR3: TGTGCCAGCAGCCAAGACGCCCAGGGGGGACCCCAGCATTTT. It codes for CASSQDAQGGPQHF.

The chain couples TRBV7-2 to TRBJ1-2; D perhaps matches TRBD1 (6 bases). The germline V gene encodes CDR1 SGHTA and CDR2 FQGNSA. V lost 6 bases and J lost 8, with 13 bases in between. This CDR3 spans 12 amino acids. The CDR3 DNA sequence: TGTGCCAGCAGACAACAGGGTGACGGCTACACCTTC. Its protein is CASRQQGDGYTF.

V gene TRBV7-2 combines with J gene TRBJ2-1, with 11 bases lining up with TRBD1. The CDR3 runs 15 residues. Trimming at V came to 4 bases and at J to 5 bases, leaving 4 bases not matched to a gene. Germline V gene lookup returns CDR1 SGHTA and CDR2 FQGNSA. The CDR3 protein is CASSSGQGVNNEQFF. For the CDR3, the DNA is TGTGCCAGCAGCTCGGGACAGGGGGTCAACAATGAGCAGTTCTTC.

The rearrangement uses TRBV5-4 and TRBJ2-3; 12 bases align to TRBD2. The J segment lost 5 bases and the V segment lost 1 base, leaving 11 bases of the junction unmatched. CDR1 and CDR2 from the germline V gene are SGHNT and YYREEE (reference sequence). This CDR3 spans 18 amino acids. CDR3: CASSLWSLAGGPRDTQYF. CDR3 DNA sequence: TGTGCCAGCAGCTTGTGGTCCCTAGCGGGGGGGCCAAGAGATACGCAGTATTTT.

The V gene is TRBV5-1, the J gene TRBJ2-3; TRBD2 agrees at 7 bases. This CDR3 has 16 residues. In germline, CDR1 is SGHRS, CDR2 YFSETQ. The ends lost 0 bases at V and 2 bases at J; junction bases unmatched: 6. CDR3 residues: CASSLVEGGSTDTQYF. CDR3 sequence (DNA): TGCGCCAGCAGCTTGGTGGAGGGAGGGTCCACAGATACGCAGTATTTT.

V gene TRBV6-4 combines with J gene TRBJ1-1; 12 bases are shared with TRBD1. CDR3 length equals 14 residues. V was clipped by 7 bases and J by 7 bases; unmatched bases: 7. The germline CDR1 and CDR2 sequences are MRHNA and SNTAGT. CDR3 sequence reads: CASTVGTGGFEAFF. DNA of the CDR3: TGTGCCAGCACTGTGGGGACAGGGGGCTTTGAAGCTTTCTTT.

The rearrangement links TRBV9 to TRBJ1-4, with 9 bases fitting TRBD1. The V gene end was trimmed by 4 bases and the J gene end by 7 bases; junction bases not matched to a gene: 8. The CDR3 contains 15 residues. Germline CDR1 is SGDLS and CDR2 is YYNGEE. The CDR3 loop reads CASSPPGQGGEKLFF. In DNA, the CDR3 is TGTGCCAGCAGCCCCCCGGGACAGGGCGGTGAAAAACTGTTTTTT.

This chain uses TRBV5-1 with TRBJ1-2; TRBD1 matches 10 bases. J was trimmed by 7 bases and V by 0 bases; bases with no gene match: 15. CDR3 length: 18 amino acids. Germline lookup yields CDR1 SGHRS and CDR2 YFSETQ. This CDR3 reads CASSLAGDRGERIRGYTF. The CDR3, as DNA: TGCGCCAGCAGCTTGGCGGGGGACAGGGGTGAGAGGATCCGTGGCTACACCTTC.

The genes are TRBV4-1 and TRBJ2-7, with D maybe TRBD1 (5 bases). Trimming took off 0 bases at V and 4 bases at J, with 7 bases between the two ends. This CDR3 spans 13 amino acids. Germline V CDR1 and CDR2: MGHRA, YSYEKL. This chain's CDR3 is CASSQDREYEQYF. CDR3 sequence (DNA): TGCGCCAGCAGCCAAGACAGGGAATACGAGCAGTACTTC.

This clone was seen a handful of times. CDR3 coding DNA: TGTGCCAGCTCACCGGGACCGGATAGCGGCGGTACAAGCTACGAGCAGTACTTC. This gives the protein CASSPGPDSGGTSYEQYF. The V gene is TRBV18, the J gene TRBJ2-7; TRBD2 might be the D (6 bases). Germline CDR1 KGHSH, CDR2 LQKENI. Trimming cost V 3 bases and J 3 bases, with 24 bases left between them. The CDR3 has 18 amino acids.

The CDR3, as DNA: TGTGCCAGCAGTTTTTATGTGGCCACAGGATCTTACGAGCAGTACTTC. It is translated as CASSFYVATGSYEQYF. This chain uses TRBV28 with TRBJ2-7, with D possibly being TRBD1 (5 bases). V was clipped by 3 bases and J by 4 bases, with 19 bases between them. Germline V CDR1 and CDR2: MDHEN, SYDVKM. The CDR3 has 16 amino acids. Looking up the rest from reference TRBV28 and TRBJ2-7 gives the full variable domain: DVKVTQSSRYLVKRTGEKVFLECVQDMDHENMFWYRQDPGLGLRLIYFSYDVKMKEKGDIPEGYSVSREKKERFSLILESASTNQTSMYLCASSFYVATGSYEQYFGPGTRLTVT.

The rearrangement uses TRBV10-3 and TRBJ2-2, with TRBD2 matching over 7 bases. The CDR3 length is 14 residues. The germline V gene has CDR1 ENHRY and CDR2 SYGVKD. Unmatched junction bases numbered 12, after V lost 10 bases and J lost 7 bases. CDR3 DNA: TGTGCCAGATCAGTGGCGGGAGAGGTCGGGGAGCTGTTTTTT. It is translated as CARSVAGEVGELFF.